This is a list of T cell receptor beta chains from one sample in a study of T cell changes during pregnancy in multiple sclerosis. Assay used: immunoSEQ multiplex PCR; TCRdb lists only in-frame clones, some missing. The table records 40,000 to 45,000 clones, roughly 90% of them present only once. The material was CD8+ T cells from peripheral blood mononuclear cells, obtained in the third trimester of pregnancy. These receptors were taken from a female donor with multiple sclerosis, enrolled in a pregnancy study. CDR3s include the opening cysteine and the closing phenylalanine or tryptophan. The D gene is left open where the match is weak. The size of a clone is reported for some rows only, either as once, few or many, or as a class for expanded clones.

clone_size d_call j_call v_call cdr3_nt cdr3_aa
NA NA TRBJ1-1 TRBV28 TGTGCCAGCACAATCACCTCCAACGGTGCTGAAGCTTTCTTT CASTITSNGAEAFF
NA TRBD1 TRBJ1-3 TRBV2 TGTGCCAGCAGTGAAACTGGACAGGGGCCAAACACCATATATTTT CASSETGQGPNTIYF
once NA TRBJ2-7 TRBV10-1 TGCGCCAGCAACCCGACACAAGCCTACGAGCAGTACTTC CASNPTQAYEQYF
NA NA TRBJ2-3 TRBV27 TGTGCCAGCAGCCTACCACCGGATACGCAGTATTTT CASSLPPDTQYF
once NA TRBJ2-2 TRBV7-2 TGTGCCAGCAGCTTATCACAGGGTAACACCGGGGAGCTGTTTTTT CASSLSQGNTGELFF
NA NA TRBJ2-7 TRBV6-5 TGTGCCAGCAGTTCCATAGAGGACGAGCAGTACTTC CASSSIEDEQYF
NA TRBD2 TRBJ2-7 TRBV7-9 TGTGCCAGCAGCCCCAGCGGGGGCTTCTACGAGCAGTACTTC CASSPSGGFYEQYF
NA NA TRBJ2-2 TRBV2 TGTGCCAGCAGTGTTAACGGGGAGCTGTTTTTT CASSVNGELFF
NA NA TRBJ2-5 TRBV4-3 TGCGCCAGCAGCCAAGATCGGATCGGGGAAGAGACCCAGTACTTC CASSQDRIGEETQYF
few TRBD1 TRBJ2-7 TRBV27 TGTGCCAGCAGCGGGACAGGACCCTCCTACGAGCAGTACTTC CASSGTGPSYEQYF
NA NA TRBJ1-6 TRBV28 TGTGCCAGCAGGCAGGGGCATTCACCCCTCCACTTT CASRQGHSPLHF
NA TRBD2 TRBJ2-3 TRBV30 TGTGCCTGGACCAGCGGGAGGGATACAGATACGCAGTATTTT CAWTSGRDTDTQYF
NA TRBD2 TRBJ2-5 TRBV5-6 TGTGCCACATTCATTGGGATAGCGGGGCAAGAGACCCAGTACTTC CATFIGIAGQETQYF
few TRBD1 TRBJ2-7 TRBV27 TGTGCCAGCAGTTTTGACAGGGGCGCCTACGAGCAGTACTTC CASSFDRGAYEQYF
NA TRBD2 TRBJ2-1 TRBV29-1 TGCAGCGTTGAACCCCTCCCAATCTCAGCGGGGTACAATGAGCAGTTCTTC CSVEPLPISAGYNEQFF
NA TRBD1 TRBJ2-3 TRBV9 TGTGCCAGCAGCGCCTCAGGGGGCCTGAGCACAGATACGCAGTATTTT CASSASGGLSTDTQYF
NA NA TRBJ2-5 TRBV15 TGTGCCACCAGCAGAGGATTCTCCTCTGACGGGGAGACCCAGTACTTC CATSRGFSSDGETQYF
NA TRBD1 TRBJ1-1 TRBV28 TGTGCCAGTAGACAGGGTGTCGTCACTGAAGCTTTCTTT CASRQGVVTEAFF
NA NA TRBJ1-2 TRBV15 TGTGCCACCAGCGGGCCAGTCTATGGCTACACCTTC CATSGPVYGYTF
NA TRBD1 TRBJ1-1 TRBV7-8 TGTGCCAGCAGAGACAGGGCAGCAGGTCACACTGAAGCTTTCTTT CASRDRAAGHTEAFF